Each of the 17 T cell receptor beta chains below was sequenced from the same sample in a study of graft-versus-host responses after intestinal transplantation (TCRdb year 2021). The time point label corresponds to: cells obtained before transplantation from donor or recipient. No cognate antigen is known for these TCRs. Library generation was performed with the immunoSEQ multiplex PCR assay. Imported from immuneACCESS, the table was reduced by TCRdb to in-frame sequences with V and J called. These copies leave out some clones; in studies compared against another copy, an unresolved V gene accounts for under half, and the cause of the remainder is not known. This sample has over 120,000 clones in its table, and about nine tenths of those were observed once. Together, the top ten hold roughly 0.2% of the sample. Material: unstimulated CD4+ T cells sorted from spleen or lymph node cells, obtained before intestinal transplant. These receptors originate from a human donor who received an intestinal transplant.

This chain uses TRBV19 with TRBJ2-7, with 9 bases fitting TRBD1. Germline-derived CDR1 and CDR2 are LNHDA and SQIVND (reference sequence). Trimming at V came to 3 bases and at J to 0 bases, leaving 15 bases not matched to a gene. The CDR3 consists of 19 residues. CDR3: CASSMGQGRGLGSSYEQYF. CDR3 DNA sequence: TGTGCCAGTAGTATGGGACAGGGAAGGGGATTGGGGAGCTCCTACGAGCAGTACTTC.

The gene calls are TRBV2 and TRBJ2-7; 7 positions agree with TRBD1. Unmatched junction bases numbered 14, after V lost 6 bases and J lost 0 bases. The CDR3 has 17 residues. Per germline, CDR1 SNHLY and CDR2 FYNNEI. In DNA form, the CDR3 reads TGTGCCAGCAGCGCGCCCTCGGGACAGCGCAACTCCTACGAGCAGTACTTC. This translates into CASSAPSGQRNSYEQYF.

The chain has TRBV28 and TRBJ1-2, with 7 bases aligning to TRBD1. V lost 6 bases, J lost 0 bases, and 4 bases stayed unmatched. CDR3 length: 14 amino acids. Per germline, CDR1 MDHEN and CDR2 SYDVKM. The CDR3 protein is CASRQGPTNYGYTF. The CDR3 bases are TGTGCCAGCAGACAGGGGCCTACTAACTATGGCTACACCTTC.

This clone was detected only once. The chain is built from TRBV25-1 and TRBJ2-7; possibly TRBD2 for D (6 bases). Trimming removed 1 base at V and 4 bases at J, with 14 bases between. From germline, CDR1 is MGHDK and CDR2 SYGVNS. The CDR3 is made up of 15 amino acids. CDR3 amino acids: CASSEFGGKFYEQYF. The CDR3 nucleotides are TGTGCCAGCAGTGAATTTGGGGGGAAGTTTTACGAGCAGTACTTC.

This chain links TRBV7-2 with TRBJ1-6; tentatively, D is TRBD1 (6 bases). Germline CDR1 and CDR2: SGHTA and FQGNSA. The CDR3 is 19 amino acids. With 5 bases removed from V and 7 bases from J, the gap between germline ends came to 27 bases. The CDR3 is CASSPKGGIRIFVNSPLHF. CDR3 DNA sequence: TGTGCCAGCAGCCCCAAGGGGGGGATTCGGATCTTTGTAAATTCACCCCTCCACTTT.

The rearrangement links TRBV2 to TRBJ2-1, with 8 bases matching TRBD2. Germline trimming cut 9 bases from V and 0 bases from J; bases unmatched to any gene: 4. Looked up from germline, CDR1 is SNHLY and CDR2 is FYNNEI. This CDR3 contains 14 residues. CDR3 DNA sequence: TGTGCCAGTAGACTAGCGAGCTCCTACAATGAGCAGTTCTTC. As protein: CASRLASSYNEQFF.

The chain employs TRBV5-1 and TRBJ2-7, with D possibly matching TRBD1 (6 bases). The CDR3 extends over 14 amino acids. CDR1 and CDR2 (germline): SGHRS, YFSETQ. V lost 7 bases, J lost 5 bases, and 19 bases lay in between. In DNA form, the CDR3 reads TGCGCCAGCTCCTTACCGGGACAAGCCCACGAGCAGTACTTC. Amino acid sequence: CASSLPGQAHEQYF.

Turning to this clone: The same CDR3 arises from other DNA sequences in this sample as well. The rearrangement joins TRBV7-8 to TRBJ1-1; weak D call: TRBD1 (5 bases). V lost 3 bases and J 1 base, leaving 9 bases between the germline ends. The CDR3 is 14 amino acids. Germline V lookup: CDR1 SGHVS, CDR2 FQNEAQ. Here the CDR3 reads CASSFGTANTEAFF. CDR3 sequence (DNA): TGTGCCAGCAGCTTCGGGACGGCGAACACTGAAGCTTTCTTT.

The CDR3 protein is CASSPRGGIYEQFF. CDR3 nucleotides: TGTGCCAGCAGTCCAAGGGGGGGGATCTATGAGCAGTTCTTC. The chain recombines TRBV6-5 with TRBJ2-1, with D maybe TRBD2 (7 bases). The V and J ends lost 5 bases and 8 bases respectively, with 16 bases between them. The V gene's germline CDR1 is MNHEY and CDR2 SVGAGI. This CDR3 contains 14 residues.

The chain couples TRBV5-6 to TRBJ1-2; TRBD1 matches 11 bases. The CDR3 covers 15 residues. The V gene end was trimmed by 0 bases and the J gene end by 8 bases; junction bases not matched to a gene: 6. The germline CDR1 and CDR2 sequences are SGHDT and YYEEEE. The CDR3: CASSLDGQGAQGYTF. The CDR3, as DNA: TGTGCCAGCAGCTTGGACGGACAGGGGGCGCAGGGCTACACCTTC.

V is TRBV15 and J is TRBJ1-2, with 10 bases lining up with TRBD1. This CDR3 contains 17 residues. In germline, CDR1 is LNHNV, CDR2 YYDKDF (reference sequence). V was pared by 0 bases and J by 1 base, with 5 bases of the junction left unmatched. The CDR3 coding sequence is TGTGCCACCAGCAGAGACCTCGACAGGGGGCATAACTATGGCTACACCTTC. It yields the protein CATSRDLDRGHNYGYTF.

The chain has TRBV18 and TRBJ2-3, with 12 bases identical to TRBD2. V lost 3 bases and J lost 0; bases outside the gene matches: 1. Germline CDR1 is KGHSH and CDR2 is LQKENI. This CDR3 is 16 amino acids long. This chain's CDR3 is CASSPGTSGSTDTQYF. The CDR3 DNA reads as TGTGCCAGCTCACCTGGGACTAGCGGGAGCACAGATACGCAGTATTTT.

The chain combines TRBV7-3 with TRBJ2-5; TRBD2 aligns across 10 bases. V lost 4 bases and J lost 3; bases outside the gene matches: 5. Germline loops: CDR1 SGHTA, CDR2 FQGTGA. The CDR3 extends over 15 amino acids. The DNA of the CDR3 is TGTGCCAGCAGCTCTATAGCGGGGGGAAAAGAGACCCAGTACTTC. This codes for CASSSIAGGKETQYF.

J is TRBJ2-7 and V is TRBV4-2; 12 positions agree with TRBD2. The germline V gene encodes CDR1 LGHNA and CDR2 YNFKEQ. V dropped 4 bases and J dropped 3; count of bases not matched to a gene: 7. This CDR3 spans 16 amino acids. In DNA form, the CDR3 reads TGTGCCAGCAGCCCCATCCGACTAGCGGGAGACTACGAGCAGTACTTC. Protein: CASSPIRLAGDYEQYF.

The rearrangement joins TRBV21-1 to TRBJ2-3; TRBD2 is taken as the D call from the table, unchecked against the DNA. TRBV21-1 counts as a pseudogene. The CDR3 covers 20 residues. Here the CDR3 DNA reads TGTGCCAGCAGCAAACAGTCGCCCGGGACTAGCAGCGGGATAGGAAATACGCAGTATTTT. This gives the protein CASSKQSPGTSSGIGNTQYF.

This clone was picked up a small number of times. The genes are TRBV5-1 and TRBJ2-7, with TRBD1 matching over 7 bases. The V gene end was trimmed by 4 bases and the J gene end by 7 bases; junction bases not matched to a gene: 11. This CDR3 contains 14 residues. The V gene's germline CDR1 is SGHRS and CDR2 YFSETQ. The CDR3 region is CASSLGKGAREQYF. DNA for the CDR3: TGCGCCAGCAGCCTCGGGAAGGGGGCGCGAGAGCAGTACTTC. Full variable domain (missing parts from reference TRBV5-1 and TRBJ2-7): KAGVTQTPRYLIKTRGQQVTLSCSPISGHRSVSWYQQTPGQGLQFLFEYFSETQRNKGNFPGRFSGRQFSNSRSEMNVSTLELGDSALYLCASSLGKGAREQYFGPGTRLTVT.

The chain recombines TRBV7-2 with TRBJ1-4; 9 nucleotides agree with TRBD1. Germline-derived CDR1 and CDR2 are SGHTA and FQGNSA. The CDR3 has 15 residues. V was pared by 3 bases and J by 5 bases, with 4 bases of the junction left unmatched. The CDR3 protein is CASSFYRGRNEKLFF. The CDR3 DNA is TGTGCCAGCAGCTTCTACAGGGGGCGGAATGAAAAACTGTTTTTT. Together with reference TRBV7-2 and TRBJ1-4, the CDR3 gives the full variable domain: GAGVSQSPSNKVTEKGKDVELRCDPISGHTALYWYRQSLGQGLEFLIYFQGNSAPDKSGLPSDRFSAERTGGSVSTLTIQRTQQEDSAVYLCASSFYRGRNEKLFFGSGTQLSVL.